The clone carrying this T cell receptor beta chain is labeled as large. The table came from immunoSEQ multiplex PCR; TCRdb's copy has only in-frame clones and leaves some out. The repertoire includes 5,000 or so clones, about three quarters of them detected once, and around 4.5% sits in the top ten. The data derive from a study of chemoradiotherapy in HPV16-positive cancers. Study background: Candidate HPV-specific T-cell clones and common TCR motifs came from functional assays in a couple of HPV16-positive patients.

V lost 4 bases, J lost 0 bases, and 8 bases lay in between. The CDR3 length is 13 residues. Per the germline V gene, CDR1 is SGHNT and CDR2 is YYREEE (reference sequence). Sample: tumor tissue, taken from a patient who underwent chemoradiotherapy. This receptor was obtained from a human donor with HPV-associated anogenital cancer. The chain recombines TRBV5-4 with TRBJ2-7, with D uncertain. For the CDR3, the DNA is TGTGCCAGCAGCGGATCTAGCTCCTACGAGCAGTACTTC. This gives the protein CASSGSSSYEQYF.